This T cell receptor (beta chain) was recovered during a study of T cell repertoires in cytomegalovirus infection. Study overall: Recently identified HLA-C-restricted CMV epitopes were among the peptides used. Public TCR beta signatures provided an indication of both CMV infection and a matching HLA type. Study results and caveats: Predominance within the ex vivo response was attributable to HLA-C-restricted CMV-specific TCR beta clonotypes. Cumulative frequency (of public TCR beta family members) identified carriers of CMV plus the relevant HLA.

This clonotype was observed once. What it recognizes is unknown. The V gene's germline CDR1 is LNHNV and CDR2 YYDKDF (reference sequence). The junction had 11 bases not matched to a gene; V was cut back by 0 bases and J by 5 bases. This CDR3 spans 17 amino acids. TCRdb independently ran MiXCR on the reads; one entry per CDR3 protein. The profile shows 750,000 to 900,000 distinct CDR3 sequences, roughly 28% of them singletons. The V and J genes are TRBV15 and TRBJ1-2; 8 bases map to TRBD1. The sample in question was cultured CD8+ T cells from PBMCs, obtained from culture after CMV antigen stimulation. The clonotype comes from a human donor in good health (CMV status not recorded). Some clones in this sample may be carry-over from other donors' samples. The CDR3 nucleotides read TGTGCCACCAGCAGAGATAGGAGCAGGGGGCTTTTATATGGCTACACCTTC. Translated: CATSRDRSRGLLYGYTF.